Listed below are T cell receptor beta chains from one sample, sequenced in a study of brain T cells in children with intractable seizures. Produced via immunoSEQ multiplex PCR; TCRdb's table is partial and in-frame only. The data show about 80,000 clones, around 91% seen once. The sequenced sample was peripheral blood, obtained at surgery. The source of these receptors is a girl under 10 years old with Rasmussen encephalitis and intractable seizures. Both conserved end residues are part of each CDR3. Each record gives: clone size, J gene, D gene, V gene, CDR3 protein, CDR3 DNA. D genes are given only for firm matches. Size is omitted from some rows. Given values are once, few, many or a class for expanded clones.

.	TRBJ1-1	.	TRBV4-1	CASTRGGPDTEAFF	TGCGCCAGCACAAGGGGAGGGCCGGACACTGAAGCTTTCTTT
.	TRBJ1-2	TRBD1	TRBV29-1	CSVGDRGSYGYTF	TGCAGCGTCGGGGACAGGGGATCCTATGGCTACACCTTC
.	TRBJ1-1	.	TRBV19	CASKEQVTEAFF	TGTGCCAGTAAGGAACAGGTCACTGAAGCTTTCTTT
.	TRBJ2-1	TRBD2	TRBV5-1	CASSLVSGGRSSYNEQFF	TGCGCCAGCAGCTTGGTTAGCGGGGGGCGAAGCTCCTACAATGAGCAGTTCTTC
few	TRBJ1-3	.	TRBV15	CATRPGSGNTIYF	TGTGCCACCCGCCCGGGGTCCGGAAACACCATATATTTT
once	TRBJ2-1	.	TRBV7-3	CASSRPGGNNEQFF	TGTGCCAGCAGCCGCCCCGGAGGGAACAATGAGCAGTTCTTC
.	TRBJ1-4	TRBD1	TRBV3-1/TRBV3-2	CASSPGQQNEKLFF	TGTGCCAGCAGCCCGGGACAGCAGAATGAAAAACTGTTTTTT
.	TRBJ1-1	.	TRBV2	CASSEGRNTEAFF	TGTGCCAGCAGTGAAGGTAGGAACACTGAAGCTTTCTTT
.	TRBJ1-1	.	TRBV6-4	CASSVAGGGTEAFF	TGTGCCAGCAGTGTGGCGGGGGGTGGTACTGAAGCTTTCTTT
.	TRBJ1-3	.	TRBV30	CAWSPGNTIYF	TGTGCCTGGAGTCCAGGAAACACCATATATTTT
.	TRBJ2-3	.	TRBV28	CASRGVGSGSLTDTQYF	TGTGCCAGCAGGGGGGTGGGGTCGGGTTCCCTCACAGATACGCAGTATTTT
.	TRBJ1-5	.	TRBV6-5	CASSTERGVIQPQHF	TGTGCCAGCTCAACGGAGAGGGGAGTAATTCAGCCCCAGCATTTT
.	TRBJ2-4	TRBD2	TRBV27	CASSPGPLAGVLKNIQYF	TGTGCCAGCAGCCCAGGCCCCCTAGCGGGGGTTTTGAAAAACATTCAGTACTTC
.	TRBJ1-2	.	TRBV29-1	CSVATRLTDYGYTF	TGCAGCGTCGCAACCAGGTTAACGGACTATGGCTACACCTTC
.	TRBJ1-1	TRBD1	TRBV7-9	CASSYLQGADTEAFF	TGTGCCAGCAGCTATCTACAGGGGGCGGACACTGAAGCTTTCTTT
.	TRBJ2-1	TRBD1	TRBV5-1	CASSLGTGNNEQFF	TGCGCCAGCAGCCTAGGGACAGGTAACAATGAGCAGTTCTTC
medium-sized	TRBJ2-7	TRBD1	TRBV28	CASRPHSGTGPSYEQYF	TGTGCCAGCAGACCCCATTCCGGGACAGGGCCATCCTACGAGCAGTACTTC
.	TRBJ2-7	.	TRBV7-9	CASSLGGLEQYF	TGTGCCAGCAGCTTAGGGGGGCTCGAGCAGTACTTC
.	TRBJ2-2	.	TRBV3-1/TRBV3-2	CASSPRSGLTGELFF	TGTGCCAGCAGTCCGAGATCAGGGCTCACCGGGGAGCTGTTTTTT
.	TRBJ2-5	.	TRBV25-1	CASSLPGLVKETQYF	TGTGCCAGCAGTTTGCCGGGACTCGTAAAAGAGACCCAGTACTTC
.	TRBJ1-1	.	TRBV7-9	CASSFLRGMNTEAFF	TGTGCCAGCAGCTTTCTGAGGGGGATGAACACTGAAGCTTTCTTT
.	TRBJ2-2	TRBD1	TRBV9	CASSVGTGETGELFF	TGTGCCAGCAGCGTTGGGACAGGGGAAACCGGGGAGCTGTTTTTT
.	TRBJ1-4	.	TRBV5-1	CASSPPGTTNEKLFF	TGCGCCAGCAGCCCTCCAGGAACAACTAATGAAAAACTGTTTTTT
.	TRBJ1-2	.	TRBV12-3/TRBV12-4	CASSPQGGYGYTF	TGTGCCAGCAGTCCACAGGGAGGGTATGGCTACACCTTC
.	TRBJ2-1	.	TRBV25-1	CASIPGGGNEQFF	TGTGCCAGCATCCCAGGAGGTGGGAATGAGCAGTTCTTC
.	TRBJ1-5	TRBD1	TRBV7-9	CASSATGGWGPQHF	TGTGCCAGCAGCGCAACAGGGGGCTGGGGGCCCCAGCATTTT
.	TRBJ1-4	.	TRBV6-5	CASGPGRVNEKLFF	TGTGCCAGCGGACCCGGGAGGGTTAATGAAAAACTGTTTTTT
.	TRBJ1-1	.	TRBV10-1	CASSFSLNTEAFF	TGCGCCAGCAGTTTTTCCCTGAACACTGAAGCTTTCTTT
.	TRBJ1-1	.	TRBV28	CASSPLSMNTEAFF	TGTGCCAGCAGTCCTCTATCCATGAACACTGAAGCTTTCTTT
.	TRBJ2-3	TRBD2	TRBV30	CAWSVLAGVKDTQYF	TGTGCCTGGAGTGTACTAGCGGGAGTGAAAGATACGCAGTATTTT
.	TRBJ2-1	TRBD2	TRBV7-9	CASSPRLAGVVSNEQFF	TGTGCCAGCAGCCCTCGACTAGCGGGAGTGGTTAGTAATGAGCAGTTCTTC
.	TRBJ2-1	TRBD2	TRBV24-1	CATKSGGSNEQFF	TGTGCCACCAAAAGCGGGGGATCAAATGAGCAGTTCTTC
.	TRBJ2-7	TRBD1	TRBV6-2/TRBV6-3	CASSYSTVDRGDSYEQYF	TGTGCCAGCAGTTACTCTACGGTCGACAGGGGAGACTCCTACGAGCAGTACTTC
.	TRBJ1-2	TRBD1	TRBV9	CASSVGVRAGGDYGYTF	TGTGCCAGCAGCGTAGGGGTCCGGGCAGGGGGCGACTATGGCTACACCTTC
once	TRBJ1-1	.	TRBV27	CASQGPYTEAFF	TGTGCCAGTCAGGGACCCTACACTGAAGCTTTCTTT
.	TRBJ1-6	.	TRBV29-1	CSVQGSSYNSPLHF	TGCAGCGTTCAGGGGAGCTCCTATAATTCACCCCTCCACTTT